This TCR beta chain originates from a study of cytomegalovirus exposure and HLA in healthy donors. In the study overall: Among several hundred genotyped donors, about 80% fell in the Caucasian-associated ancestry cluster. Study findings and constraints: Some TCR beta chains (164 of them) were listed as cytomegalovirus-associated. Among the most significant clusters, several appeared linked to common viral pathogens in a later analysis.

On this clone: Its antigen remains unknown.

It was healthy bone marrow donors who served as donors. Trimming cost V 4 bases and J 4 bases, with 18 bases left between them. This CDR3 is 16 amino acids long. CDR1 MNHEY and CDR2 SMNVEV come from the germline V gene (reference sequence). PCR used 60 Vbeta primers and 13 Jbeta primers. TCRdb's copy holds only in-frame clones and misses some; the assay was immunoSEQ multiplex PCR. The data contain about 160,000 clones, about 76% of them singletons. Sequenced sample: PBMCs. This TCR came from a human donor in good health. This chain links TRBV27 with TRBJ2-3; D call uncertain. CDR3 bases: TGTGCCAGCAGTTCGCAGATTCCTTCTTTTTCAGATACGCAGTATTTT. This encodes CASSSQIPSFSDTQYF.